The 28 T cell receptor beta chains in this list originate from one sample, sequenced in a study of blood T cell repertoires in COVID-19. Data came from immunoSEQ multiplex PCR; TCRdb stores just in-frame clones and leaves some out. The sample consists of some 150,000 clones, less than 90% of them appearing once. Source material: PBMCs or T cells enriched from blood (not recorded which). The receptors originated from a woman aged 45-59 years who had been exposed to COVID-19.

The chain is built from TRBV3-1 (or the pseudogene TRBV3-2) and TRBJ2-1; tentatively, D is TRBD2 (5 bases). Germline V gene lookup returns CDR1 LGHDT and CDR2 YNNKEL (reference sequence). The CDR3 runs to 14 residues. Trimming removed 3 bases from V and 7 bases from J, with 13 bases in between. CDR3 residues: CASSHSGLGNEQFF. As DNA, the CDR3 is TGTGCCAGCAGCCATTCCGGACTCGGGAATGAGCAGTTCTTC.

V is TRBV9 and J is TRBJ2-5, with D possibly matching TRBD2 (5 bases). The length of the CDR3 is 14 residues. Looked up from germline, CDR1 is SGDLS and CDR2 is YYNGEE. Trimming removed 6 bases at V and 2 bases at J, with 14 bases between. This CDR3 is CASTGEREQETQYF. CDR3 nucleotides: TGTGCCAGCACAGGAGAACGGGAACAAGAGACCCAGTACTTC.

This clone was seen more than once but under ten times. This chain uses TRBV24-1 with TRBJ1-2, with a weak D call TRBD1 (5 bases). V lost 5 bases, J lost 9 bases, and 12 bases lay in between. Germline V gene lookup returns CDR1 KGHDR and CDR2 SFDVKD. The CDR3 covers 12 residues. In DNA, the CDR3 is TGTGCCACCAGTGCGGGTGACAGCAGCTACACCTTC. Encoded protein: CATSAGDSSYTF.

This clone was seen once. The sample has other DNA sequences that encode this CDR3 too. The chain links TRBV5-1 to TRBJ2-7; 7 positions match TRBD2. Germline assignment: CDR1 SGHRS and CDR2 YFSETQ. The CDR3 spans 12 residues. The junction had 3 bases not matched to a gene; V was cut back by 4 bases and J by 5 bases. CDR3 protein: CASSLSGDEQYF. CDR3 DNA sequence: TGCGCCAGCAGCCTGAGCGGGGACGAGCAGTACTTC.

This sequence joins TRBV29-1 and TRBJ2-3; 10 nucleotides line up with TRBD2. Germline V gene lookup returns CDR1 SQVTM and CDR2 ANQGSEA. The CDR3 loop spans 16 amino acids. With 4 bases clipped from V and 3 bases from J, the junction kept 10 bases outside the gene matches. CDR3 in amino acids: CSVGAGGGLGTDTQYF. In DNA, the CDR3 is TGCAGCGTTGGAGCGGGAGGGGGACTGGGGACAGATACGCAGTATTTT.

V gene TRBV7-2 combines with J gene TRBJ2-5; 7 bases are shared with TRBD1. Germline trimming cut 2 bases from V and 5 bases from J; bases unmatched to any gene: 5. The length of the CDR3 is 14 residues. Germline CDR1 SGHTA, CDR2 FQGNSA. CDR3 region: CASSLTGDRETQYF. DNA of the CDR3: TGTGCCAGCAGCTTAACAGGGGATCGGGAGACCCAGTACTTC.

The gene calls are TRBV11-3 and TRBJ2-2, with D possibly matching TRBD2 (6 bases). This CDR3 comprises 15 residues. Trimming removed 5 bases from V and 5 bases from J, with 15 bases in between. Germline CDR1 is SGHNT and CDR2 is YENEEA. CDR3 coding DNA: TGTGCCAGCAGCCCAATGGGGGGACCGACCGGGGAGCTGTTTTTT. Its protein is CASSPMGGPTGELFF. Using reference TRBV11-3 and TRBJ2-2 for the parts outside the CDR3, the full variable domain is EAGVVQSPRYKIIEKKQPVAFWCNPISGHNTLYWYLQNLGQGPELLIRYENEEAVDDSQLPKDRFSAERLKGVDSTLKIQPAELGDSAVYLCASSPMGGPTGELFFGEGSRLTVL.

The chain has TRBV29-1 and TRBJ2-1; TRBD2 aligns across 9 bases. Germline CDR1 reads SQVTM; CDR2 reads ANQGSEA. This CDR3 is built from 16 residues. The ends lost 1 base at V and 5 bases at J; junction bases unmatched: 9. The CDR3 is CSVEGAGTSRDNEQFF. DNA of the CDR3: TGCAGCGTTGAAGGTGCGGGGACTAGCAGGGACAATGAGCAGTTCTTC.

V usage is TRBV7-2 and J usage is TRBJ2-5; D is possibly TRBD1 (5 bases). Trimming pared 1 base from V and 6 bases from J, leaving 15 bases between. This CDR3 has 15 residues. Germline CDR1 SGHTA, CDR2 FQGNSA. This CDR3 is CASSLEFGAGKTQYF. As DNA, the CDR3 is TGTGCCAGCAGCTTAGAATTTGGGGCTGGCAAGACCCAGTACTTC.

The chain carries TRBV6-4 and TRBJ1-2; tentative D call: TRBD1 (5 bases). The CDR3 is made up of 13 amino acids. V lost 3 bases and J 4 bases, leaving 9 bases between the germline ends. CDR1 is MRHNA and CDR2 is SNTAGT in the germline V gene. DNA for the CDR3: TGTGCCAGCAGTGAGCAGGGAGGCTATGGCTACACCTTC. Translating gives CASSEQGGYGYTF.

The chain employs TRBV7-8 and TRBJ2-2; 12 nucleotides align to TRBD1. This CDR3 region has 16 residues. Germline values: CDR1 SGHVS, CDR2 FQNEAQ. V trimming: 1 base; J trimming: 6 bases; junction bases outside the gene matches: 3. CDR3 DNA sequence: TGTGCCAGCAGCTTAGGGGGACAGGGGGCGTCCGGGGAGCTGTTTTTT. This gives the protein CASSLGGQGASGELFF.

The chain couples TRBV4-3 to TRBJ1-4; no clear D gene. Per germline, CDR1 LGHNA and CDR2 YSLEER. V shed 0 bases and J shed 5 bases, with 10 bases lying between them. This CDR3 contains 15 residues. The CDR3 DNA follows: TGCGCCAGCAGCCAAGATCGCGACTGGAATGAAAAACTGTTTTTT. It translates to CASSQDRDWNEKLFF.

The V and J genes are TRBV6-5 and TRBJ2-7, with D perhaps TRBD1 (5 bases). The CDR3 length is 13 residues. The germline V gene has CDR1 MNHEY and CDR2 SVGAGI. V lost 6 bases to trimming and J lost 3 bases, with 12 bases between them. CDR3 in DNA: TGTGCCAGCAGGAAAGACAGCTACTACGAGCAGTACTTC. Its translation: CASRKDSYYEQYF.

This sequence joins TRBV9 and TRBJ1-4, with 10 bases matching TRBD1. Germline lookup yields CDR1 SGDLS and CDR2 YYNGEE. J gave up 5 bases and V 4 bases, and 8 bases lay outside the gene matches. This CDR3 spans 16 amino acids. The CDR3 spells CASSRALGQGNEKLFF. The CDR3 region has the DNA TGTGCCAGCAGCCGCGCTTTGGGACAGGGGAATGAAAAACTGTTTTTT.

This clone was picked up a small number of times. DNA of the CDR3: TGTGCCAGCAGCCCGCCAGGACCGGGGGTCCGAGGAAACACCATATATTTT. Its protein product is CASSPPGPGVRGNTIYF. V gene TRBV11-2 combines with J gene TRBJ1-3; possibly TRBD1 for D (5 bases). The CDR3 is made up of 17 amino acids. Germline CDR1 reads SGHAT; CDR2 reads FQNNGV. Trimming removed 5 bases from V and 4 bases from J, with 21 bases in between.

The chain combines TRBV19 with TRBJ1-1; a possible D gene is TRBD1 (6 bases). This CDR3 region has 15 residues. Germline-derived CDR1 and CDR2 are LNHDA and SQIVND (reference sequence). With 2 bases removed from V and 4 bases from J, the gap between germline ends came to 14 bases. CDR3 sequence (DNA): TGTGCCAGTAGTATAAATGGGGGCGGCGGCACTGAAGCTTTCTTT. Translating it yields CASSINGGGGTEAFF.

The V and J genes are TRBV7-9 and TRBJ2-3; 7 nucleotides match TRBD2. The length of the CDR3 is 15 residues. V lost 5 bases to trimming and J lost 1 base; unmatched junction nucleotides: 6. The germline V gene encodes CDR1 SEHNR and CDR2 FQNEAQ (reference sequence). CDR3 coding DNA: TGTGCCAGCAGCCCCCAGGCGGGGGGCACAGATACGCAGTATTTT. Its protein product is CASSPQAGGTDTQYF.

The rearrangement uses TRBV6-6 and TRBJ1-5; D gene unclear. The V gene lost 5 bases and the J gene lost 1 base, with 18 bases spanning the gap. The CDR3 runs 17 residues. CDR1 MNHNY and CDR2 SVGAGI come from the germline V gene (reference sequence). CDR3 nucleotide sequence: TGTGCCAGCAGTCCATCTCGGGTACCTGGGAGCAATCAGCCCCAGCATTTT. It encodes CASSPSRVPGSNQPQHF.

V gene TRBV19 combines with J gene TRBJ2-1; 7 positions match TRBD2. CDR3 length equals 15 residues. Germline V CDR1 and CDR2: LNHDA, SQIVND (reference sequence). Germline trimming cut 3 bases from V and 6 bases from J; bases unmatched to any gene: 8. DNA of the CDR3: TGTGCCAGTAGTATTGAGGATCCGGGGGGCAATGAGCAGTTCTTC. This codes for CASSIEDPGGNEQFF.

The CDR3 spells CASRGDGYTF. CDR3 DNA: TGTGCCAGCCGCGGGGATGGCTACACCTTC. This chain uses TRBV19 with TRBJ1-2; D is uncertain. This CDR3 spans 10 amino acids. Germline V lookup: CDR1 LNHDA, CDR2 SQIVND (reference sequence). The V and J ends lost 9 bases and 6 bases respectively, with 8 bases between them.

This CDR3 reads CAIKDSTNSPLHF. CDR3 DNA sequence: TGTGCCATCAAAGACAGCACCAATTCACCCCTCCACTTT. V usage is TRBV10-3 and J usage is TRBJ1-6; D is possibly TRBD1 (5 bases). V was cut by 7 bases and J by 7 bases, with 11 bases left in between. CDR3 length: 13 amino acids. CDR1 ENHRY and CDR2 SYGVKD come from the germline V gene.

CDR3 sequence reads: CASSYARGQSPLHF. CDR3 DNA sequence: TGTGCCAGCAGTTACGCTAGGGGGCAATCACCCCTCCACTTT. The chain links TRBV6-5 to TRBJ1-6; 7 nucleotides align to TRBD1. This CDR3 has 14 amino acids. V lost 2 bases, J lost 10 bases, and 5 bases stayed unmatched. From germline, CDR1 is MNHEY and CDR2 SVGAGI.

About this clone: A much larger clone lies a single base off, so this may be a read error. V is TRBV7-9 and J is TRBJ2-2; 9 bases are a match to TRBD1. CDR1 and CDR2 from the germline V gene are SEHNR and FQNEAQ (reference sequence). This CDR3 is 16 amino acids long. The CDR3 nucleotides read TGTGCCAGCAGCCAGCGGACAGGGGTTCCCACCGGGAAGCTGTTTTTT. This translates into CASSQRTGVPTGKLFF.

This clone appeared a single time. The chain links TRBV11-3 to TRBJ2-3; the D gene is possibly TRBD1 (5 bases). CDR3 length: 13 amino acids. From germline, CDR1 is SGHNT and CDR2 YENEEA. V gave up 1 base and J gave up 7 bases, with 9 bases separating them. CDR3 in amino acids: CASSLGRGNTQYF. DNA of the CDR3: TGTGCCAGCAGCTTAGGAAGGGGAAATACGCAGTATTTT.

This chain joins TRBV25-1 and TRBJ1-1; 8 positions agree with TRBD1. Germline lookup yields CDR1 MGHDK and CDR2 SYGVNS. This CDR3 contains 13 residues. The trim removed 6 bases at V and 6 bases at J, leaving 6 bases unmatched. The DNA for the CDR3 is TGTGCCAGCAGGGCAGGGGGCGCGTCTGAAGCTTTCTTT. Protein: CASRAGGASEAFF.

J is TRBJ1-2 and V is TRBV2; D is unresolved. V was trimmed by 3 bases and J by 4 bases, leaving 6 bases between them. The CDR3 is 12 residues long. Germline V gene sequence: CDR1 SNHLY, CDR2 FYNNEI. The CDR3, as DNA: TGTGCCAGCAGTGAGGGCACCTATGGCTACACCTTC. Amino acids: CASSEGTYGYTF.

The chain is built from TRBV27 and TRBJ1-4; 7 nucleotides align to TRBD1. CDR3 length: 15 residues. V shed 4 bases, J shed 3 bases, and the junction held 5 bases outside the gene matches. In germline, CDR1 is MNHEY, CDR2 SMNVEV (reference sequence). For the CDR3, the DNA is TGTGCCAGCAGTTCCTTCAGGGGGTCTAATGAAAAACTGTTTTTT. Translation gives CASSSFRGSNEKLFF.

This clone appeared a single time. The chain has TRBV27 and TRBJ1-5; TRBD1 aligns across 7 bases. Germline CDR1 and CDR2: MNHEY and SMNVEV (reference sequence). Unmatched junction bases numbered 2, after V lost 0 bases and J lost 6 bases. The CDR3 loop spans 14 amino acids. The CDR3 nucleotides read TGTGCCAGCAGTTTATCAGGGGGCCGTCAGCCCCAGCATTTT. This gives the protein CASSLSGGRQPQHF.